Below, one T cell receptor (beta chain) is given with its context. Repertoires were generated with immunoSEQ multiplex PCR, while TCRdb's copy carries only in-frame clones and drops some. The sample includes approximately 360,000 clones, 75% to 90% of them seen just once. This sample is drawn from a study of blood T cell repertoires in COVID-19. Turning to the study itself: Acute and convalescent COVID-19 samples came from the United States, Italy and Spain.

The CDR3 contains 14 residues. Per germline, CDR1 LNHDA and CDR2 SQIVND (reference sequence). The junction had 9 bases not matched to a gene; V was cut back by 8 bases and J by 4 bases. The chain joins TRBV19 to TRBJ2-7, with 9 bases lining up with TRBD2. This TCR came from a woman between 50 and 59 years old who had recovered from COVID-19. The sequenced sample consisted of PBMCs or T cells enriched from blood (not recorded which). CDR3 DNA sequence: TGTGCCAGTGCCCTTAGCGGGAGAGGGTACGAGCAGTACTTC. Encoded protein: CASALSGRGYEQYF. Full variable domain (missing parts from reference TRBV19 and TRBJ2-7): DGGITQSPKYLFRKEGQNVTLSCEQNLNHDAMYWYRQDPGQGLRLIYYSQIVNDFQKGDIAEGYSVSREKKESFPLTVTSAQKNPTAFYLCASALSGRGYEQYFGPGTRLTVT.